This is a list of T cell receptor beta chains from one sample in a study of regulatory T cells in long-lasting Graves disease. TCRdb recomputed calls from the multiplex PCR reads with MiXCR, one row per CDR3 protein. The repertoire holds 600,000 to 850,000 distinct CDR3 sequences, around 30% seen once, with 40% to 55% in the top ten. This material consisted of peripheral blood mononuclear cells (PBMCs), taken when the disease was refractory, from a patient treated with antithyroid drugs. The receptors come from a female donor with Graves disease. Each CDR3 is given with its conserved first and last residue. Fields, in order: D gene, clone size, V gene, J gene, CDR3 protein, CDR3 DNA. The D gene is left open where the match is weak. Expanded clones are given a class, and other clones once, few, many or no size at all.

D: -
size: -
V: TRBV6-1
J: TRBJ1-1
CDR3: CASSAVQGTEAFF
DNA: TGTGCCAGCAGCGCAGTTCAAGGCACTGAAGCTTTCTTT

D: -
size: -
V: TRBV7-8
J: TRBJ2-7
CDR3: CASSQVVLYEQYF
DNA: TGTGCCAGCAGCCAAGTAGTACTCTACGAGCAGTACTTC

D: TRBD1
size: -
V: TRBV2
J: TRBJ1-5
CDR3: CASSRDSGQPQHF
DNA: TGTGCCAGCAGTAGGGACAGCGGGCAGCCCCAGCATTTT

D: -
size: -
V: TRBV28
J: TRBJ1-6
CDR3: CASSLQGNDNSPLHF
DNA: TGTGCCAGCAGTTTACAGGGGAACGATAATTCACCCCTCCACTTT

D: -
size: many
V: TRBV12-3/TRBV12-4
J: TRBJ1-2
CDR3: CASGRDILANYGYTF
DNA: TGTGCCAGCGGCCGGGACATACTCGCTAACTATGGCTACACCTTC

D: -
size: many
V: TRBV7-6
J: TRBJ2-2
CDR3: CASSNLRVNTGELFF
DNA: TGTGCCAGCAGCAACCTCAGGGTGAACACCGGGGAGCTGTTTTTT

D: -
size: few
V: TRBV12-3/TRBV12-4
J: TRBJ1-5
CDR3: CASSFRPGNQPQHF
DNA: TGTGCCAGCAGTTTTCGGCCAGGCAATCAGCCCCAGCATTTT

D: -
size: -
V: TRBV6-5
J: TRBJ2-7
CDR3: CASSYGRASATYEQYF
DNA: TGTGCCAGCAGTTACGGACGGGCCTCTGCCACCTACGAGCAGTACTTC

D: TRBD1
size: -
V: TRBV30
J: TRBJ2-4
CDR3: CAWTRDRGRNIQYF
DNA: TGTGCCTGGACCCGGGACAGGGGGAGAAACATTCAGTACTTC

D: -
size: many
V: TRBV29-1
J: TRBJ2-7
CDR3: CSVEDRGTPREQYF
DNA: TGCAGCGTTGAAGATCGGGGGACACCCCGCGAGCAGTACTTC

D: -
size: -
V: TRBV27
J: TRBJ2-7
CDR3: CASSKFDSYEQYF
DNA: TGTGCCAGCAGTAAATTCGACAGTTACGAGCAGTACTTC

D: TRBD1
size: -
V: TRBV19
J: TRBJ1-5
CDR3: CASSLLSTGGGQPQHF
DNA: TGTGCCAGTAGTCTCCTATCGACAGGGGGTGGTCAGCCCCAGCATTTT

D: -
size: few
V: TRBV4-1
J: TRBJ2-7
CDR3: CASSHPRSYEQYF
DNA: TGCGCCAGCAGCCATCCAAGGTCCTACGAGCAGTACTTC

D: TRBD2
size: -
V: TRBV7-2
J: TRBJ2-5
CDR3: CASTPSGGSWETQYF
DNA: TGTGCCAGCACCCCGTCGGGAGGTTCCTGGGAGACCCAGTACTTC